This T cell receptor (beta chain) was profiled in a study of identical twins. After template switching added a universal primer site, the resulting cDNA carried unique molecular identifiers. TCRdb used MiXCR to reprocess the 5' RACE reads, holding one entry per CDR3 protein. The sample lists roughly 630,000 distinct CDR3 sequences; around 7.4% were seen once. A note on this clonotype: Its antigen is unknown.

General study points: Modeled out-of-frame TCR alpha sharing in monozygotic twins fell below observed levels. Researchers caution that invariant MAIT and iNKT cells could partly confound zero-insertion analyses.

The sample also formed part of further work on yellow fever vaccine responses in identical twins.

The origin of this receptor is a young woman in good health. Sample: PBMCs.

The CDR3 spells CASSSARDRGLGEQFF. Here the CDR3 DNA reads TGTGCCAGCAGCTCAGCCCGGGACAGGGGGCTCGGTGAGCAGTTCTTC. The V gene is TRBV3-1, the J gene TRBJ2-1; 12 bases map to TRBD1. Germline trimming cut 5 bases from V and 9 bases from J; bases unmatched to any gene: 11. The germline gives CDR1 LGHDT, CDR2 YNNKEL (reference sequence). This CDR3 comprises 16 residues.